The 26 T cell receptor beta chains presented below share a single source sample, sequenced in a study of breast tumors, draining lymph nodes, adjacent tissues. TCRdb re-derived calls from the multiplex PCR reads in MiXCR, one entry per CDR3 protein. The table includes approximately 300,000 distinct CDR3 sequences, roughly 30% detected once. The lymph nodes were axillary draining lymph nodes from breast cancer patients. Sequencing used axillary lymph node tissue. These receptors all stem from a female donor with breast cancer. Some clones in this sample may be carry-over from other donors' samples.

This clonotype has ten or more counts. The junction departs from germline at one end; a sequencing error may be responsible. The rearrangement links TRBV5-1 to TRBJ2-3; D is ambiguous. The CDR3 consists of 14 residues. Germline V lookup: CDR1 SGHRS, CDR2 YFSETQ. The CDR3 spells CASSLDVGTDTQYF. In nucleotides, the CDR3 is TGTGCCAGCAGCTTAGATGTGGGCACAGATACGCAGTATTTT.

This clonotype was recorded many times. V and J are TRBV29-1 and TRBJ2-5; 8 bases line up with TRBD1. Germline-derived CDR1 and CDR2 are SQVTM and ANQGSEA. The CDR3 spans 15 residues. J gave up 5 bases and V 1 base, and 9 bases lay outside the gene matches. CDR3 residues: CSVEAGQGLGETQYF. The CDR3 DNA sequence: TGCAGCGTTGAAGCAGGACAGGGTTTAGGCGAGACCCAGTACTTC. The variable domain in full, with the rest retrieved from reference TRBV29-1 and TRBJ2-5, is SAVISQKPSRDICQRGTSLTIQCQVDSQVTMMFWYRQQPGQSLTLIATANQGSEATYESGFVIDKFPISRPNLTFSTLTVSNMSPEDSSIYLCSVEAGQGLGETQYFGPGTRLLVL.

Turning to this clonotype: A read error is likely, as this CDR3 ends without the conserved phenylalanine or tryptophan. The chain links TRBV3-1 to TRBJ2-7; D perhaps matches TRBD1 (6 bases). The V end was cut by 3 bases, the J end by 3 bases, with 9 bases between. This CDR3 comprises 13 residues. Germline CDR1 is LGHDT and CDR2 is YNNKEL (reference sequence). Here the CDR3 reads CASSHLQGYEQYL. The CDR3 region has the DNA TGTGCCAGCAGCCATCTACAGGGCTACGAGCAGTACCTC.

This clonotype was found many times. CDR3 in amino acids: CASSHDRSYEQYF. The CDR3, as DNA: TGTGCCAGCAGCCACGACAGGTCCTACGAGCAGTACTTC. The V call is TRBV7-9, the J call TRBJ2-7; D may be TRBD1 (6 bases). V shed 5 bases and J shed 1 base, with 9 bases lying between them. The CDR3 sequence is 13 residues long. Germline V gene data show CDR1 as SEHNR and CDR2 as FQNEAQ (reference sequence).

This clonotype appeared many times. This rearrangement joins TRBV20-1 to TRBJ2-3; D might be TRBD2 (6 bases). Germline CDR1 and CDR2: DFQATT and SNEGSKA (reference sequence). The CDR3 runs 14 residues. Trimming removed 3 bases from V and 5 bases from J, with 15 bases in between. CDR3: CSASGSFIGDTQYF. CDR3 nucleotide sequence: TGCAGTGCTAGCGGGAGCTTCATAGGAGATACGCAGTATTTT.

This clonotype was detected once. It may be a read error: a sequence one base away is much more abundant. The CDR3 spells CASSFLGESNHGYTF. The CDR3 DNA reads TGTGCCAGCAGTTTTCTGGGTGAATCTAACCATGGCTACACCTTC. V is TRBV12-3 or TRBV12-4 and J is TRBJ1-2; no reliable D call. This CDR3 has 15 residues.

The chain couples TRBV6-6 to TRBJ2-1; D is possibly TRBD2 (6 bases). Germline V CDR1 and CDR2: MNHNY, SVGAGI (reference sequence). V was pared by 5 bases and J by 6 bases, with 14 bases between. The CDR3 loop spans 14 amino acids. CDR3 residues: CASSPHGRGNEQFF. CDR3 DNA sequence: TGTGCCAGCAGTCCCCACGGGAGAGGCAATGAGCAGTTCTTC.

At least ten counts were recorded for this clonotype. The V and J genes are TRBV30 and TRBJ1-2; D ambiguous. Trimming left V 3 bases short and J 9 bases short, with 17 bases between. Germline loops: CDR1 GTSNPN, CDR2 SVGIG (reference sequence). The CDR3 has 13 amino acids. The CDR3 loop reads CAWSSGKLGSYTF. The CDR3, as DNA: TGTGCCTGGAGCTCTGGGAAACTTGGAAGCTACACCTTC.

Ten or more counts support this clonotype. The chain joins TRBV29-1 to TRBJ1-2, with 8 bases aligning to TRBD1. The germline CDR1 and CDR2 sequences are SQVTM and ANQGSEA. The V and J ends lost 6 bases and 7 bases, in that order; junction bases with no gene match: 16. The CDR3 length is 15 residues. DNA of the CDR3: TGCAGCGTAGTCCCCCAGGCAGGGGGCGGTGGTGGCTACACCTTC. It yields the protein CSVVPQAGGGGGYTF.

This clonotype was found many times. The chain joins TRBV4-1 to TRBJ2-2; maybe TRBD2 (5 bases). There are 17 residues in the CDR3. Deletions cut 0 bases from V and 0 bases from J, with 11 bases between. From germline, CDR1 is MGHRA and CDR2 YSYEKL. The DNA for the CDR3 is TGCGCCAGCAGCCAAGATCGCGGTAGCGCGAACACCGGGGAGCTGTTTTTT. Protein sequence: CASSQDRGSANTGELFF.

The chain combines TRBV6-6 with TRBJ1-6, with D unclear. The CDR3 runs to 17 residues. Trimming took 5 bases from V and 0 from J, leaving 14 bases between them. CDR1 and CDR2 from the germline V gene are MNHNY and SVGAGI (reference sequence). The CDR3 region is CASSHLDLGSYNSPLHF. The CDR3 DNA follows: TGTGCCAGCAGTCACTTGGACTTGGGCTCCTATAATTCACCCCTCCACTTT.

The sample holds many counts of this clonotype. The chain uses TRBV29-1 and TRBJ2-1; D is unclear. V shed 6 bases and J shed 5 bases, with 5 bases lying between them. The CDR3 is made up of 10 amino acids. Germline assignment: CDR1 SQVTM and CDR2 ANQGSEA. CDR3 residues: CSVANNEQFF. The CDR3 nucleotides are TGCAGCGTGGCGAACAATGAGCAGTTCTTC.

The sample holds many counts of this clonotype. V and J are TRBV19 and TRBJ1-3; the D gene is possibly TRBD1 (5 bases). CDR1 is LNHDA and CDR2 is SQIVND in the germline V gene (reference sequence). V was cut by 5 bases and J by 0 bases, with 11 bases left in between. This CDR3 has 15 amino acids. The CDR3 loop is CASSGGRLSGNTIYF. The DNA for the CDR3 is TGTGCCAGTAGTGGGGGACGCCTCTCTGGAAACACCATATATTTT.

Notes on this clonotype: A read error may be the cause here, since a much bigger clone is one base away. This is likely a read error, given that the CDR3 carries no conserved phenylalanine or tryptophan at its end. V gene TRBV6-1 combines with J gene TRBJ2-7; D is possibly TRBD1 (5 bases). The germline V and J ends were trimmed by 5 bases and 1 base, with 9 bases remaining between them. From germline, CDR1 is MNHNS and CDR2 SASEGT. The CDR3 extends over 13 amino acids. The DNA of the CDR3 is TGTGCCAGCAGTTGGGGCCTTTCCTACGAGCAGTACTCC. Protein sequence: CASSWGLSYEQYS.

The V and J genes are TRBV7-9 and TRBJ2-6, with 7 positions matching TRBD1. CDR1 and CDR2 (germline): SEHNR, FQNEAQ (reference sequence). Trimming took 3 bases from V and 0 from J; bases not matched to a gene: 11. The CDR3 length is 19 residues. CDR3 nucleotides: TGTGCCAGCAGCTTTGCCCGGGACAGCAGCCCCTCTGGGGCCAACGTCCTGACTTTC. Translation: CASSFARDSSPSGANVLTF.

This clonotype was found many times. The CDR3 here is CASSLALGGNNQPQHF. CDR3 bases: TGTGCCAGCAGCTTAGCGCTTGGGGGCAACAATCAGCCCCAGCATTTT. The chain links TRBV7-9 to TRBJ1-5, with a weak D call TRBD1 (6 bases). The V end was cut by 0 bases, the J end by 3 bases, with 12 bases between. The V gene's germline CDR1 is SEHNR and CDR2 FQNEAQ (reference sequence). The CDR3 runs to 16 residues.

This clonotype was detected many times. The rearrangement joins TRBV7-2 to TRBJ1-2; D gene uncertain. V lost 0 bases, J lost 2 bases, and 10 bases lay in between. This CDR3 has 15 amino acids. Germline-derived CDR1 and CDR2 are SGHTA and FQGNSA. Here the CDR3 reads CASSLAAGTNYGYTF. CDR3 bases: TGTGCCAGCAGCTTAGCGGCAGGTACGAACTATGGCTACACCTTC.

This clonotype occurred many times. The chain is built from TRBV24-1 and TRBJ2-2, with 8 bases identical to TRBD1. Germline assignment: CDR1 KGHDR and CDR2 SFDVKD. The trim removed 4 bases at V and 1 base at J, leaving 4 bases unmatched. The CDR3 spans 16 residues. The CDR3 reads CATSEIGQGNTGELFF. Written as DNA, the CDR3 is TGTGCCACCAGTGAGATCGGACAGGGGAACACCGGGGAGCTGTTTTTT.

Notes on this clonotype: The junction differs from germline at one of its ends, possibly a read error. The gene calls are TRBV7-9 and TRBJ2-1, with 8 bases lining up with TRBD1. This CDR3 has 15 amino acids. Germline V gives CDR1 SEHNR, CDR2 FQNEAQ (reference sequence). The CDR3 here is CASRRQGTAFQEQLF. CDR3 nucleotides: TGCGCCAGCAGGCGACAGGGGACGGCATTCCAGGAGCAGCTCTTC.

This clonotype was recorded at least ten times. V gene TRBV7-2 combines with J gene TRBJ2-1, with 7 bases matching TRBD2. Germline assignment: CDR1 SGHTA and CDR2 FQGNSA. The CDR3 is 17 amino acids. V gave up 5 bases and J gave up 0 bases; unmatched junction bases: 10. CDR3 in DNA: TGTGCCAGCAGCGTCTCAGGCGGGAGTAGCTCCTACAATGAGCAGTTCTTC. Protein product: CASSVSGGSSSYNEQFF.

Ten or more counts support this clonotype. This chain joins TRBV12-5 and TRBJ2-1, with D maybe TRBD1 (5 bases). V lost 5 bases and J 10 bases, leaving 24 bases between the germline ends. CDR1 LGHNT and CDR2 FRNRAP come from the germline V gene. CDR3 length equals 16 residues. The CDR3 bases are TGTGCTAGTGGTCCCCCCTTTAGGATGGGGCCAGGGGAGCAGTTCTTC. It translates to CASGPPFRMGPGEQFF.

This clonotype was observed many times. The chain uses TRBV30 and TRBJ2-5, with D tentatively TRBD2 (6 bases). Germline V gene data show CDR1 as GTSNPN and CDR2 as SVGIG (reference sequence). The CDR3 extends over 13 amino acids. Trimming cost V 3 bases and J 5 bases, with 13 bases left between them. CDR3 loop: CAWRRRVGETQYF. DNA of the CDR3: TGTGCCTGGAGGAGGAGGGTTGGGGAGACCCAGTACTTC.

This clonotype has at least ten counts. Here the CDR3 reads CASSPFPSGVYNEQFF. The DNA for the CDR3 is TGTGCCAGCAGCCCCTTTCCTAGCGGGGTATACAATGAGCAGTTCTTC. The V call is TRBV7-3, the J call TRBJ2-1, with 9 bases fitting TRBD2. V lost 5 bases, J lost 4 bases, and 9 bases stayed unmatched. Germline-derived CDR1 and CDR2 are SGHTA and FQGTGA. The length of the CDR3 is 16 residues.

This clonotype was counted between two and nine times. It may be a read error: a sequence one base away is much more abundant. Because the CDR3 is missing its conserved closing phenylalanine or tryptophan, this is likely a read error. The chain joins TRBV9 to TRBJ2-5; 8 bases agree with TRBD2. Trimming at V came to 0 bases and at J to 5 bases, leaving 0 bases not matched to a gene. The germline V gene has CDR1 SGDLS and CDR2 YYNGEE. CDR3 length equals 13 residues. The DNA for the CDR3 is TGTGCCAGCAGCGTAGGCGGGGGGGAGACCCAGTACTCC. Translation: CASSVGGGETQYS.

This clonotype was counted ten times or more. The CDR3 region is CSARGRSYYEQYF. The CDR3 nucleotides read TGCAGTGCTAGGGGCAGAAGCTACTACGAGCAGTACTTC. The chain links TRBV20-1 to TRBJ2-7; D ambiguous. Germline V lookup: CDR1 DFQATT, CDR2 SNEGSKA (reference sequence). With 3 bases removed from V and 3 bases from J, the gap between germline ends came to 12 bases. The CDR3 totals 13 residues.

V usage is TRBV2 and J usage is TRBJ2-3; 12 bases agree with TRBD2. CDR3 length equals 16 residues. The germline V gene has CDR1 SNHLY and CDR2 FYNNEI. Unmatched junction bases numbered 5, after V lost 3 bases and J lost 4 bases. The CDR3: CASSESSGRASDTQYF. CDR3 nucleotide sequence: TGTGCCAGCAGTGAGTCTAGCGGGAGGGCTTCAGATACGCAGTATTTT.